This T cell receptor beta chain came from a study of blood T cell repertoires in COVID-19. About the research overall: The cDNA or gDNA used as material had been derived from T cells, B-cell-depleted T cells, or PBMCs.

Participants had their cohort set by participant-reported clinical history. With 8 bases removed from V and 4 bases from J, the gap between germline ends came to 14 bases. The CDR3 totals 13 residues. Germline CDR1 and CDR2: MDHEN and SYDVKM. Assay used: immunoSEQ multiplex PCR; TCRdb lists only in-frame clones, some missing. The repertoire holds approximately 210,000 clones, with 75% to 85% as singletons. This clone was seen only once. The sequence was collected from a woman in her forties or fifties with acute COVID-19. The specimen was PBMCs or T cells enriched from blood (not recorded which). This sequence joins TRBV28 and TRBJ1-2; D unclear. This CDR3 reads CASRPDTSYGYTF. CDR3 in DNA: TGTGCCAGCCGCCCCGACACCAGCTATGGCTACACCTTC.